Each of the 28 T cell receptor beta chains below was sequenced from the same sample in a study of blood T cell repertoires in COVID-19. The table came from immunoSEQ multiplex PCR; TCRdb's copy has only in-frame clones and leaves some out. The sample has roughly 290,000 clones, approximately 90% seen once. Material: peripheral blood. The source of these receptors is a man between 25 and 39 years old with acute or convalescent COVID-19.

The chain has TRBV5-4 and TRBJ2-7, with D tentatively TRBD2 (6 bases). CDR1 and CDR2 (germline): SGHNT, YYREEE (reference sequence). V was clipped by 2 bases and J by 4 bases, with 13 bases between them. The length of the CDR3 is 14 residues. The CDR3 is CASSFGGGGYEQYF. The CDR3 DNA is TGTGCCAGCAGCTTTGGGGGAGGAGGGTACGAGCAGTACTTC.

This chain links TRBV18 with TRBJ1-1, with a weak D call TRBD1 (5 bases). With 6 bases removed from V and 1 base from J, the gap between germline ends came to 9 bases. This CDR3 comprises 13 residues. CDR1 is KGHSH, CDR2 LQKENI, per germline. CDR3 DNA: TGTGCCAGCTCGGGGCAGCCGAACACTGAAGCTTTCTTT. Amino acid sequence: CASSGQPNTEAFF.

The chain has TRBV5-6 and TRBJ1-4; D not certain. The CDR3 is 14 residues long. V shed 3 bases and J shed 8 bases, with 14 bases lying between them. Germline CDR1 and CDR2: SGHDT and YYEEEE. CDR3 in amino acids: CASSSVGDGEKLFF. The CDR3 DNA follows: TGTGCCAGCAGCTCAGTCGGGGATGGGGAAAAACTGTTTTTT.

The rearrangement links TRBV20-1 to TRBJ2-5; D is uncertain. Germline-derived CDR1 and CDR2 are DFQATT and SNEGSKA (reference sequence). The V end lost 8 bases, the J end lost 0 bases, and 7 bases lay between the germline ends. CDR3 size: 11 residues. CDR3 protein: CSPKNQETQYF. In nucleotides, the CDR3 is TGCAGTCCAAAAAACCAAGAGACCCAGTACTTC.

V and J are TRBV28 and TRBJ1-3, with a weak D call TRBD1 (5 bases). Germline V gives CDR1 MDHEN, CDR2 SYDVKM. CDR3 length: 17 amino acids. Between the trimmed V and J ends, which lost 1 base and 4 bases, there was a span of 17 bases. CDR3 sequence: CASSLSNAEQGGNTIYF. DNA of the CDR3: TGTGCCAGCAGTTTATCGAATGCCGAGCAGGGCGGAAACACCATATATTTT.

The rearrangement links TRBV7-6 to TRBJ2-2; 8 bases are a match to TRBD2. J gave up 5 bases and V 1 base, and 3 bases lay outside the gene matches. Germline V lookup: CDR1 SGHVS, CDR2 FNYEAQ. The CDR3 is made up of 15 amino acids. The CDR3 loop is CASSLVAGSTGELFF. CDR3 sequence (DNA): TGTGCCAGCAGCTTAGTAGCGGGGAGTACCGGGGAGCTGTTTTTT. Looking up the rest from reference TRBV7-6 and TRBJ2-2 gives the full variable domain: GAGVSQSPRYKVTKRGQDVALRCDPISGHVSLYWYRQALGQGPEFLTYFNYEAQQDKSGLPNDRFSAERPEGSISTLTIQRTEQRDSAMYRCASSLVAGSTGELFFGEGSRLTVL.

The gene calls are TRBV29-1 and TRBJ1-2; TRBD1 is a possible D gene (5 bases). Germline V gene lookup returns CDR1 SQVTM and CDR2 ANQGSEA. Trimming shortened V by 6 bases and J by 1 base, and 12 bases separated the two germline ends. The CDR3 covers 13 residues. The CDR3 sequence: CSVAGPRNYGYTF. The CDR3, as DNA: TGCAGCGTCGCGGGACCACGTAACTATGGCTACACCTTC. The full variable domain, with the rest looked up from reference TRBV29-1 and TRBJ1-2, is SAVISQKPSRDICQRGTSLTIQCQVDSQVTMMFWYRQQPGQSLTLIATANQGSEATYESGFVIDKFPISRPNLTFSTLTVSNMSPEDSSIYLCSVAGPRNYGYTFGSGTRLTVV.

The chain combines TRBV28 with TRBJ1-2; 7 bases match TRBD1. Germline assignment: CDR1 MDHEN and CDR2 SYDVKM. This CDR3 has 12 residues. Germline trimming cut 4 bases from V and 4 bases from J; bases unmatched to any gene: 0. The CDR3 DNA sequence: TGTGCCAGCAGTTCAGGGGGCTATGGCTACACCTTC. Translation: CASSSGGYGYTF.

The chain joins TRBV7-9 to TRBJ2-2, with a weak D call TRBD2 (5 bases). Trimming pared 2 bases from V and 3 bases from J, leaving 7 bases between. CDR1 SEHNR and CDR2 FQNEAQ come from the germline V gene (reference sequence). The CDR3 totals 14 residues. The chain's CDR3 is CASSLRTYTGELFF. The DNA for the CDR3 is TGTGCCAGCAGCTTACGGACTTACACCGGGGAGCTGTTTTTT.

The chain couples TRBV4-1 to TRBJ2-3, with unresolved D. Looked up from germline, CDR1 is MGHRA and CDR2 is YSYEKL. V was shortened by 8 bases and J by 3 bases, with 15 bases between the two germline ends. The CDR3 is made up of 14 amino acids. CDR3 region: CASRFERVTDTQYF. In DNA form, the CDR3 reads TGCGCCAGCCGGTTCGAAAGAGTAACAGATACGCAGTATTTT.

This clone showed up just once. The rearrangement uses TRBV11-2 and TRBJ2-1; D is perhaps TRBD1 (7 bases). The CDR3 spans 16 residues. The germline CDR1 and CDR2 sequences are SGHAT and FQNNGV. Trimming shortened V by 6 bases and J by 8 bases, and 23 bases separated the two germline ends. As DNA, the CDR3 is TGTGCCAGCAGACGACCAGGGGGGCTTCCACGGGATGAGCAGTTCTTC. Amino acid sequence: CASRRPGGLPRDEQFF.

The V gene is TRBV7-3, the J gene TRBJ1-1; no reliable D call. The CDR3 has 15 amino acids. V lost 5 bases and J lost 6, with 19 bases in between. The V gene's germline CDR1 is SGHTA and CDR2 FQGTGA. The CDR3 is CASSPTTLAGAEAFF. DNA of the CDR3: TGTGCCAGCAGCCCGACAACCCTCGCCGGCGCTGAAGCTTTCTTT. Together with reference TRBV7-3 and TRBJ1-1, the CDR3 gives the full variable domain: GAGVSQTPSNKVTEKGKYVELRCDPISGHTALYWYRQSLGQGPEFLIYFQGTGAADDSGLPNDRFFAVRPEGSVSTLKIQRTERGDSAVYLCASSPTTLAGAEAFFGQGTRLTVV.

As concerns this clone: The junction departs from the called germline gene at one end, perhaps through a read error. Written as DNA, the CDR3 is TGTGCCAGCAACCAAAGGGGGACTGGAAACACCATATATTTT. As protein: CASNQRGTGNTIYF. V usage is TRBV3-1 (or the pseudogene TRBV3-2) and J usage is TRBJ1-3, with D possibly TRBD1 on 6 matching bases. The CDR3 loop spans 14 amino acids. Germline values: CDR1 LGHDT, CDR2 YNNKEL (reference sequence).

This clone has just a few counts. V is TRBV28 and J is TRBJ2-5; D possibly corresponds to TRBD2 (6 bases). Looked up from germline, CDR1 is MDHEN and CDR2 is SYDVKM. This CDR3 has 15 amino acids. V shed 7 bases and J shed 0 bases, with 15 bases lying between them. Written as DNA, the CDR3 is TGTGCCAGCATTGGTGCCGGGGGACACCAAGAGACCCAGTACTTC. Translating gives CASIGAGGHQETQYF.

The gene calls are TRBV28 and TRBJ2-2; maybe TRBD2 (5 bases). The germline V and J ends were trimmed by 7 bases and 2 bases, with 11 bases remaining between them. Germline V gene sequence: CDR1 MDHEN, CDR2 SYDVKM. The CDR3 has 14 residues. CDR3 coding DNA: TGTGCCAGCATTGAGTCGGGAAACACCGGGGAGCTGTTTTTT. Protein sequence: CASIESGNTGELFF.

The DNA of the CDR3 is TGCGCCAGCGGGGAGGGAGGAATCAATCAGCCCCAGCATTTT. Translated, it gives CASGEGGINQPQHF. The chain couples TRBV5-1 to TRBJ1-5; no definite D call. Germline V gives CDR1 SGHRS, CDR2 YFSETQ. The CDR3 sequence is 14 residues long. With 7 bases removed from V and 3 bases from J, the gap between germline ends came to 14 bases.

V is TRBV28 and J is TRBJ1-4, with D possibly being TRBD1 (6 bases). CDR3 length: 13 residues. The germline V and J ends were trimmed by 7 bases and 11 bases, with 17 bases remaining between them. Germline V gives CDR1 MDHEN, CDR2 SYDVKM. Here the CDR3 reads CASKSEGRGKLFF. The DNA of the CDR3 is TGTGCCAGCAAGTCAGAAGGGAGGGGGAAACTGTTTTTT.

CDR3 DNA: TGCGCCAGCAGCCCTTTATCTGTGAATGAGCAGTTCTTC. This sequence encodes CASSPLSVNEQFF. The chain recombines TRBV4-1 with TRBJ2-1; no definite D call. The ends were cut back, 4 bases at V and 7 bases at J, with 11 bases in the middle. The CDR3 is 13 amino acids. CDR1 and CDR2 from the germline V gene are MGHRA and YSYEKL.

The chain links TRBV9 to TRBJ1-4; D remains ambiguous. Trimming removed 0 bases from V and 8 bases from J, with 14 bases in between. This CDR3 is built from 15 residues. Germline V gene data show CDR1 as SGDLS and CDR2 as YYNGEE. The DNA for the CDR3 is TGTGCCAGCAGCGTAGCTGGCAGGCCGTACGAAAAACTGTTTTTT. Translated, it gives CASSVAGRPYEKLFF. Complete variable domain (other parts from reference TRBV9 and TRBJ1-4): DSGVTQTPKHLITATGQRVTLRCSPRSGDLSVYWYQQSLDQGLQFLIQYYNGEERAKGNILERFSAQQFPDLHSELNLSSLELGDSALYFCASSVAGRPYEKLFFGSGTQLSVL.

This chain connects TRBV6-5 to TRBJ1-1; D not certain. The V end was cut by 10 bases, the J end by 2 bases, with 14 bases between. The CDR3 spans 13 residues. Per the germline V gene, CDR1 is MNHEY and CDR2 is SVGAGI. The CDR3 loop is CATLRVRNTEAFF. The CDR3, as DNA: TGTGCCACTCTACGGGTGAGAAACACTGAAGCTTTCTTT.

The chain carries TRBV5-1 and TRBJ2-5; 9 bases fit TRBD1. The CDR3 has 16 residues. The J segment lost 4 bases and the V segment lost 6 bases, leaving 13 bases of the junction unmatched. Per the germline V gene, CDR1 is SGHRS and CDR2 is YFSETQ. CDR3 nucleotide sequence: TGCGCCAGCACCCTCCGGGGGGACAGGGACGTAGAGACCCAGTACTTC. Its protein is CASTLRGDRDVETQYF.

V usage is TRBV19 and J usage is TRBJ2-3, with a possible D match to TRBD1 (6 bases). This CDR3 is 16 amino acids long. Trimming took off 3 bases at V and 4 bases at J, with 17 bases between the two ends. Germline lookup yields CDR1 LNHDA and CDR2 SQIVND (reference sequence). CDR3 DNA: TGTGCCAGTAGTATCTGGGACAATAAATTCCCAGATACGCAGTATTTT. Protein product: CASSIWDNKFPDTQYF.

The chain recombines TRBV7-9 with TRBJ2-1; a weak D match, TRBD2 (6 bases). V lost 10 bases to trimming and J lost 2 bases, with 15 bases between them. The germline gives CDR1 SEHNR, CDR2 FQNEAQ (reference sequence). The CDR3 loop spans 14 amino acids. DNA of the CDR3: TGTGCCACCTCGCCTAGCGAGGCCTACAATGAGCAGTTCTTC. This encodes CATSPSEAYNEQFF.

The rearrangement joins TRBV7-9 to TRBJ1-2, with no clear D. The CDR3 loop spans 14 amino acids. V lost 1 base, J lost 2 bases, and 8 bases lay in between. Germline CDR1 SEHNR, CDR2 FQNEAQ (reference sequence). The CDR3 sequence is CASSLVSQNYGYTF. DNA for the CDR3: TGTGCCAGCAGCTTAGTTTCCCAGAACTATGGCTACACCTTC.

Notes on this clone: The sample holds other DNA sequences that translate to the same CDR3. The V and J genes are TRBV2 and TRBJ1-4, with a possible D match to TRBD1 (5 bases). From germline, CDR1 is SNHLY and CDR2 FYNNEI. The CDR3 is 15 residues long. The ends were cut back, 4 bases at V and 0 bases at J, with 9 bases in the middle. The CDR3 DNA follows: TGTGCCAGCAGTGTACGGGGGGCAACTAATGAAAAACTGTTTTTT. Translating it yields CASSVRGATNEKLFF. The full variable domain, its missing parts supplied by reference TRBV2 and TRBJ1-4, is EPEVTQTPSHQVTQMGQEVILRCVPISNHLYFYWYRQILGQKVEFLVSFYNNEISEKSEIFDDQFSVERPDGSNFTLKIRSTKLEDSAMYFCASSVRGATNEKLFFGSGTQLSVL.

The chain combines TRBV2 with TRBJ2-6; D is uncertain. Germline V CDR1 and CDR2: SNHLY, FYNNEI. Trimming removed 6 bases at V and 6 bases at J, with 12 bases between. The length of the CDR3 is 14 residues. This CDR3 reads CASRLFPSANVLTF. Here the CDR3 DNA reads TGTGCCAGCAGACTCTTCCCGTCGGCCAACGTCCTGACTTTC.

This sequence joins TRBV5-1 and TRBJ1-4, with 7 nucleotides matching TRBD1. The CDR3 has 19 amino acids. Germline CDR1 reads SGHRS; CDR2 reads YFSETQ. Unmatched junction bases numbered 19, after V lost 3 bases and J lost 5 bases. The CDR3 loop reads CASSSGRTGVRSWNEKLFF. Written as DNA, the CDR3 is TGCGCCAGCAGCTCGGGGAGGACAGGCGTGAGGTCCTGGAATGAAAAACTGTTTTTT. The whole variable domain, filled in from reference TRBV5-1 and TRBJ1-4, reads KAGVTQTPRYLIKTRGQQVTLSCSPISGHRSVSWYQQTPGQGLQFLFEYFSETQRNKGNFPGRFSGRQFSNSRSEMNVSTLELGDSALYLCASSSGRTGVRSWNEKLFFGSGTQLSVL.

The chain is built from TRBV19 and TRBJ2-3, with 8 bases aligning to TRBD1. V lost 5 bases and J lost 2; bases outside the gene matches: 6. Looked up from germline, CDR1 is LNHDA and CDR2 is SQIVND (reference sequence). CDR3 length equals 15 residues. Here the CDR3 reads CASSGQGAHTDTQYF. CDR3 DNA sequence: TGTGCCAGTAGTGGTCAGGGGGCACACACAGATACGCAGTATTTT.